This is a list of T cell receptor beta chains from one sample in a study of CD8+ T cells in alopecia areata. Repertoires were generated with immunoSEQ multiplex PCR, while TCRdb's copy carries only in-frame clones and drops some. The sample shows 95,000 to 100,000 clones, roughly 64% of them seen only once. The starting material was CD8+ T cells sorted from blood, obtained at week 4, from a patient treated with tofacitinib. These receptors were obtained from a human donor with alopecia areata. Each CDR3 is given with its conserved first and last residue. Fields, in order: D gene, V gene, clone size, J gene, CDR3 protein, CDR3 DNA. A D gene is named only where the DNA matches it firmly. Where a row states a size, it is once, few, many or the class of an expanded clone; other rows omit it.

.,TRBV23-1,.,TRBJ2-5,CASSQSLRQETQYF,TGCGCCAGCAGTCAATCCCTTCGCCAAGAGACCCAGTACTTC
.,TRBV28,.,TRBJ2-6,CASNTPDSSSGANVLTF,TGTGCCAGCAATACACCGGACAGCAGCTCTGGGGCCAACGTCCTGACTTTC
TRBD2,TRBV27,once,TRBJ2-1,CASSLVGGGSSSYNEQFF,TGTGCCAGCAGTCTTGTGGGCGGGGGAAGTAGCTCCTACAATGAGCAGTTCTTC
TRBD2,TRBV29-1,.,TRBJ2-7,CSVESVGGGRGAYEQYF,TGCAGCGTTGAGTCGGTTGGGGGCGGGAGGGGAGCCTACGAGCAGTACTTC
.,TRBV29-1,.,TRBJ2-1,CSVEDEAGNEQFF,TGCAGCGTTGAAGACGAGGCAGGCAATGAGCAGTTCTTC
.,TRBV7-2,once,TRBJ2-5,CASRPNRDPYQETQYF,TGTGCCAGCAGGCCTAACAGGGACCCGTACCAAGAGACCCAGTACTTC
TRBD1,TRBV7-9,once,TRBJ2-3,CASRFTRDRGDTQYF,TGTGCCAGCAGATTCACCCGGGACAGGGGGGATACGCAGTATTTT
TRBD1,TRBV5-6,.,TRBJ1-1,CASSPGQNGEAFF,TGTGCCAGCAGCCCGGGACAGAATGGGGAAGCTTTCTTT
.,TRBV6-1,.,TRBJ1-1,CASSDVGANTEAFF,TGTGCCAGCAGTGACGTAGGGGCGAACACTGAAGCTTTCTTT
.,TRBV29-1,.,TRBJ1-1,CSVGFGANTEAFF,TGCAGCGTTGGGTTCGGGGCGAACACTGAAGCTTTCTTT
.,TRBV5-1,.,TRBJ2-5,CASSSSRGQSPYQETQYF,TGCGCCAGCAGCTCCAGCCGTGGACAGTCTCCTTACCAAGAGACCCAGTACTTC
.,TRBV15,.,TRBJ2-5,CATDDGRGRLQETQYF,TGTGCCACCGACGACGGGCGGGGCCGACTACAAGAGACCCAGTACTTC
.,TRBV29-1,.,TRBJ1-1,CSADIDMNTEAFF,TGCAGCGCTGATATAGATATGAACACTGAAGCTTTCTTT
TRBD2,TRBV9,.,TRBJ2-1,CASSVAGGPSNEQFF,TGTGCCAGCAGCGTAGCGGGAGGGCCTTCCAATGAGCAGTTCTTC
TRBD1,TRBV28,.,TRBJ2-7,CASRRRDRGREQYF,TGTGCCAGCCGGAGGCGGGACAGGGGGCGTGAGCAGTACTTC
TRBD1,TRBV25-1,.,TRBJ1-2,CASSEYGTGNYGYTF,TGTGCCAGCAGTGAATACGGGACAGGGAACTATGGCTACACCTTC
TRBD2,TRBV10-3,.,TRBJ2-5,CATAGGDQETQYF,TGTGCCACGGCGGGGGGCGACCAAGAGACCCAGTACTTC
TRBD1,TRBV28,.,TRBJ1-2,CASSPEGQELYGYTF,TGTGCCAGCAGCCCCGAGGGACAGGAATTGTATGGCTACACCTTC
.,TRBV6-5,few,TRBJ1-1,CASSFHTAGNTEAFF,TGTGCCAGCAGTTTCCATACAGCGGGGAACACTGAAGCTTTCTTT
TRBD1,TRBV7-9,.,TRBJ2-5,CASSPRDRERETQYF,TGTGCCAGCAGCCCCCGGGACAGGGAGCGGGAGACCCAGTACTTC
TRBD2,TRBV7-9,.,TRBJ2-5,CASSPPRLSGGETQYF,TGTGCCAGCAGCCCACCCCGGTTGTCGGGGGGTGAGACCCAGTACTTC
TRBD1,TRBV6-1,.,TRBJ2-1,CASSRGQGIYNEQFF,TGTGCCAGCAGTAGAGGACAGGGGATATACAATGAGCAGTTCTTC
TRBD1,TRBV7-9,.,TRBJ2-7,CASSTTWDRGTYEQYF,TGTGCCAGCAGCACTACCTGGGACAGGGGTACCTACGAGCAGTACTTC
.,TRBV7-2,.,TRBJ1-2,CASSLALAGYGYTF,TGTGCCAGCAGCTTAGCGCTGGCAGGCTATGGCTACACCTTC
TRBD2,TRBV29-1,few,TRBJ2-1,CSVEETSGGSDEQFF,TGCAGCGTTGAAGAAACTAGCGGGGGGTCAGATGAGCAGTTCTTC
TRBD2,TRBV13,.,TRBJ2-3,CASSRGLAGFVRDTQYF,TGTGCCAGCAGCAGGGGACTAGCGGGATTTGTTAGAGATACGCAGTATTTT
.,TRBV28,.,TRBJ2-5,CASRTEARGGSETQYF,TGTGCCAGCAGGACCGAGGCCAGGGGGGGCTCAGAGACCCAGTACTTC
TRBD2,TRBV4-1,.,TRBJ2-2,CASSPGGRGTGELFF,TGCGCCAGCAGCCCGGGGGGGCGCGGCACCGGGGAGCTGTTTTTT
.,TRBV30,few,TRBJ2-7,CAWSGGVHEQYF,TGTGCCTGGAGTGGCGGTGTCCACGAGCAGTACTTC
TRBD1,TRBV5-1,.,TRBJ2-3,CASSGTGLTDTQYF,TGCGCCAGCAGCGGGACAGGGCTCACAGATACGCAGTATTTT
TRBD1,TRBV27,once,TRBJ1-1,CASSFPGGAEAFF,TGTGCCAGCAGTTTCCCAGGGGGGGCTGAAGCTTTCTTT
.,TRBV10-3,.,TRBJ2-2,CAISAGQMNTGELFF,TGTGCCATCAGTGCCGGACAAATGAACACCGGGGAGCTGTTTTTT
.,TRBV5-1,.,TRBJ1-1,CASSPDGGIAFF,TGCGCCAGCAGCCCGGACGGAGGGATAGCTTTCTTT
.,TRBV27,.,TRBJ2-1,CASSMGSSYNEQFF,TGTGCCAGCAGTATGGGGAGCTCCTACAATGAGCAGTTCTTC
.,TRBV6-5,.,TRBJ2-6,CASSYELSGANVLTF,TGTGCCAGCAGTTACGAGTTATCTGGGGCCAACGTCCTGACTTTC
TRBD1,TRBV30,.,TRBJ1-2,CAWRDRVGYTF,TGTGCCTGGAGGGACAGGGTTGGCTACACCTTC
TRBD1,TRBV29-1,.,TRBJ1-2,CSVERWPGTGMDGYTF,TGCAGCGTTGAAAGGTGGCCGGGGACAGGGATGGATGGCTACACCTTC
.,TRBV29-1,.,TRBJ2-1,CSVDYNEQFF,TGCAGCGTTGACTACAATGAGCAGTTCTTC
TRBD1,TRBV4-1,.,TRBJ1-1,CASSHPGTGAEAFF,TGCGCCAGCAGCCACCCGGGGACAGGGGCTGAAGCTTTCTTT
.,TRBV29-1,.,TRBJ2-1,CSVMAGAVEQFF,TGCAGCGTAATGGCGGGGGCGGTTGAGCAGTTCTTC
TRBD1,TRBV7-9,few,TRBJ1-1,CASSPRQGVTEAFF,TGTGCCAGCAGCCCCCGACAGGGGGTCACTGAAGCTTTCTTT
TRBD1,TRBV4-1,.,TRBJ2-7,CASSQEGQDSYEQYF,TGCGCCAGCAGCCAAGAGGGACAGGACTCCTACGAGCAGTACTTC
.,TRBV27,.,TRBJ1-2,CASSFQGPNYGYTF,TGTGCCAGCAGTTTCCAGGGGCCCAACTATGGCTACACCTTC
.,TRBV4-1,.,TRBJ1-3,CASSQADSGNTIYF,TGCGCCAGCAGCCAGGCTGACAGCGGAAACACCATATATTTT
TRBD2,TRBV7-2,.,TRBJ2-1,CASRKGLRGGSYNEQFF,TGTGCCAGCCGCAAGGGCCTCCGGGGGGGAAGTTACAATGAGCAGTTCTTC
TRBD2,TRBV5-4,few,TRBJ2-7,CASSLTSGSSEQYF,TGTGCCAGCAGCTTGACTAGCGGGAGTAGCGAGCAGTACTTC
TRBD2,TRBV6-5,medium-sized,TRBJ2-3,CASRTGLAGTDTQYF,TGTGCCAGCAGAACGGGACTAGCGGGGACAGATACGCAGTATTTT
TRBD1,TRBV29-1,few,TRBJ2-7,CSVEVGTGYEQYF,TGCAGCGTTGAGGTTGGGACAGGATACGAGCAGTACTTC
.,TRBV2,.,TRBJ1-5,CASSEPGGNQPQHF,TGTGCCAGCAGTGAGCCGGGGGGCAATCAGCCCCAGCATTTT
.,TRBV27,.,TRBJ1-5,CASSSAGVNQPQHF,TGTGCCAGCAGTTCAGCAGGGGTGAATCAGCCCCAGCATTTT
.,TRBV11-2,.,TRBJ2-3,CASSLAGTLTDTQYF,TGTGCCAGCAGCTTAGCAGGGACCTTGACAGATACGCAGTATTTT
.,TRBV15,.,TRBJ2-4,CATSSLDPPGVYIQYF,TGTGCCACCAGCAGTTTAGATCCCCCGGGCGTTTACATTCAGTACTTC
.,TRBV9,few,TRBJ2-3,CASSVGEGRAKVDTQYF,TGTGCCAGCAGCGTAGGGGAAGGCAGGGCGAAGGTGGATACGCAGTATTTT
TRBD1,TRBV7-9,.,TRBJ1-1,CASSPRQGFGIMNTEAFF,TGTGCCAGCAGCCCACGACAGGGGTTTGGGATCATGAACACTGAAGCTTTCTTT
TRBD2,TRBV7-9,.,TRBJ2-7,CASSLHPGTSGSYEQYF,TGTGCCAGCAGCCTTCACCCCGGGACTAGCGGGAGCTACGAGCAGTACTTC